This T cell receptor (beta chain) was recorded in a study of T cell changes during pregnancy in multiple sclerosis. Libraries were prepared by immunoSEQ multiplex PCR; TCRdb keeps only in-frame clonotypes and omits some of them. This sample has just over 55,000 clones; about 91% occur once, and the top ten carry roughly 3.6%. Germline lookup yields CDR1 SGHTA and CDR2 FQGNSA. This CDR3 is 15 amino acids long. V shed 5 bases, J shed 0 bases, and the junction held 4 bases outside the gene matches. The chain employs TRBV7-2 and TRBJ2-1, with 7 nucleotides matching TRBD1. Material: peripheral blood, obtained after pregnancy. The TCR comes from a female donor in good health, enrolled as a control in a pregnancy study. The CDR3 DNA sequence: TGTGCCAGCAGCGGCAGGGGGAGCTCCTACAATGAGCAGTTCTTC. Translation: CASSGRGSSYNEQFF.